These 32 T cell receptor beta chains were sequenced from one sample in a study of T cell responses to AZD1222 COVID-19 vaccine. Generated by immunoSEQ multiplex PCR, the TCRdb table keeps only in-frame clones and is missing some. The top ten clones hold approximately 1.5% of a sample with about 150,000 clones, around nine tenths of them seen once. Specimen: peripheral blood, collected 28 days after the second AZD1222 dose. The receptors stem from an adult who received the AZD1222 COVID-19 vaccine.

The chain couples TRBV6-5 to TRBJ2-1, with TRBD1 identical over 7 bases. The V gene's germline CDR1 is MNHEY and CDR2 SVGAGI. This CDR3 spans 14 amino acids. The V segment lost 7 bases and the J segment 6 bases; nucleotides outside the gene matches: 9. CDR3: CASTLTGPSNEQFF. The CDR3 bases are TGTGCCAGCACCTTGACAGGGCCCTCCAATGAGCAGTTCTTC.

V gene TRBV7-9 combines with J gene TRBJ2-3; D might be TRBD2 (5 bases). Trimming stripped 2 bases from V and 4 bases from J, with 7 bases between. Germline loops: CDR1 SEHNR, CDR2 FQNEAQ (reference sequence). The CDR3 is 13 amino acids. CDR3 region: CASSLTSADTQYF. The DNA of the CDR3 is TGTGCCAGCAGCTTAACTAGTGCAGATACGCAGTATTTT.

This sequence joins TRBV6-5 and TRBJ2-6; no clear D. Trimming left V 4 bases short and J 5 bases short, with 12 bases between. The germline gives CDR1 MNHEY, CDR2 SVGAGI. The CDR3 loop spans 15 amino acids. CDR3 residues: CASSSLRSRANVLTF. In DNA form, the CDR3 reads TGTGCCAGCAGTTCCCTCCGGTCGAGGGCCAACGTCCTGACTTTC.

The chain uses TRBV12-3 or TRBV12-4 and TRBJ1-6, with no clear D. V was clipped by 6 bases and J by 7 bases, with 10 bases between them. The CDR3 sequence is 13 residues long. The DNA for the CDR3 is TGTGCCAGCAGAAGGACGGCCAATTCACCCCTCCACTTT. It encodes CASRRTANSPLHF.

The chain combines TRBV25-1 with TRBJ1-6, with TRBD1 as a possible D gene (5 bases). Germline values: CDR1 MGHDK, CDR2 SYGVNS. CDR3 length: 13 amino acids. V shed 5 bases and J shed 9 bases, with 11 bases lying between them. CDR3 protein: CASSPRGSSPLHF. DNA for the CDR3: TGTGCCAGCAGTCCTCGGGGGTCTTCACCCCTCCACTTT.

The sample holds one count of this clone. V gene TRBV7-3 combines with J gene TRBJ1-2, with 10 positions matching TRBD1. The CDR3 consists of 16 residues. J gave up 4 bases and V 5 bases, and 10 bases lay outside the gene matches. Germline V CDR1 and CDR2: SGHTA, FQGTGA. CDR3 sequence (DNA): TGTGCCAGCAGCCCTAGGACAGGGGGGGATCTCTATGGCTACACCTTC. This gives the protein CASSPRTGGDLYGYTF.

The V gene is TRBV21-1, the J gene TRBJ1-1. TRBV21-1 is listed as a pseudogene. CDR3 size: 14 residues. The CDR3 is CASSKGGKVTEAFF. DNA for the CDR3: TGTGCCAGCAGCAAAGGAGGGAAGGTGACTGAAGCTTTCTTT.

In regard to this clone: One end of the junction fails to match germline, which may point to a read error. The V call is TRBV28, the J call TRBJ1-3; no firm D call. The CDR3 length is 11 residues. Looked up from germline, CDR1 is MDHEN and CDR2 is SYDVKM. This chain's CDR3 is CASSSRTPLDF. The CDR3 DNA reads TGTGCCAGCAGCTCCCGTACCCCCCTAGATTTT.

The chain employs TRBV7-2 and TRBJ1-5; 9 bases are shared with TRBD1. The CDR3 spans 13 residues. Per germline, CDR1 SGHTA and CDR2 FQGNSA. The V segment lost 2 bases and the J segment 13 bases; nucleotides outside the gene matches: 6. The CDR3 here is CASSLTPDRGQHF. Here the CDR3 DNA reads TGTGCCAGCAGCTTAACTCCGGACAGGGGACAGCATTTT.

The chain employs TRBV5-1 and TRBJ1-1; perhaps TRBD1 as D (5 bases). CDR3 length: 14 amino acids. V was clipped by 1 base and J by 4 bases, with 11 bases between them. Germline V gene lookup returns CDR1 SGHRS and CDR2 YFSETQ. The CDR3 region is CASSLQGSGTEAFF. The CDR3 bases are TGCGCCAGCAGCTTGCAGGGATCCGGCACTGAAGCTTTCTTT.

V is TRBV5-4 and J is TRBJ1-2; D is unresolved. This CDR3 is 13 amino acids long. The germline gives CDR1 SGHNT, CDR2 YYREEE (reference sequence). Trimming took off 0 bases at V and 3 bases at J, with 6 bases between the two ends. CDR3 sequence: CASSLAIDYGYTF. The CDR3 nucleotides read TGTGCCAGCAGCTTGGCGATCGACTATGGCTACACCTTC.

This chain links TRBV2 with TRBJ2-5, with 9 nucleotides matching TRBD1. The CDR3 is 13 amino acids. CDR1 and CDR2 from the germline V gene are SNHLY and FYNNEI. Trimming at V came to 11 bases and at J to 3 bases, leaving 7 bases not matched to a gene. CDR3 sequence reads: CAAHRGREETQYF. In DNA form, the CDR3 reads TGTGCCGCGCACAGGGGGCGCGAAGAGACCCAGTACTTC.

The rearrangement uses TRBV19 and TRBJ1-3, with D unclear. The CDR3 has 15 amino acids. V lost 6 bases and J 0 bases, leaving 12 bases between the germline ends. Germline V CDR1 and CDR2: LNHDA, SQIVND (reference sequence). This CDR3 reads CASRSGWFSGNTIYF. Here the CDR3 DNA reads TGTGCCAGTAGGAGCGGGTGGTTCTCTGGAAACACCATATATTTT.

The chain combines TRBV27 with TRBJ2-7; 9 bases are a match to TRBD1. This CDR3 spans 13 amino acids. Trimming removed 3 bases from V and 7 bases from J; junction bases left unmatched: 4. Germline loops: CDR1 MNHEY, CDR2 SMNVEV (reference sequence). CDR3 DNA: TGTGCCAGCAGTTTTAGGACAGGGGTTGAGCAGTACTTC. Translation: CASSFRTGVEQYF.

This clone came up once. This chain connects TRBV30 to TRBJ2-1, with 8 bases that match TRBD2. Unmatched junction bases numbered 4, after V lost 3 bases and J lost 6 bases. Germline CDR1 GTSNPN, CDR2 SVGIG (reference sequence). This CDR3 spans 13 amino acids. The CDR3 region has the DNA TGTGCCTGGAGGCGGGGGGCCGGCAATGAGCAGTTCTTC. It specifies CAWRRGAGNEQFF.

The chain has TRBV25-1 and TRBJ2-2; the match to TRBD1 covers 8 bases. There are 16 residues in the CDR3. CDR1 is MGHDK, CDR2 SYGVNS, per germline. The V gene end was trimmed by 3 bases and the J gene end by 1 base; junction bases not matched to a gene: 4. The CDR3 DNA reads as TGTGCCAGCAGTGATGTCGGACAGGGGAACACCGGGGAGCTGTTTTTT. Amino acid sequence: CASSDVGQGNTGELFF. The full variable domain, rest sourced from reference TRBV25-1 and TRBJ2-2, is EADIYQTPRYLVIGTGKKITLECSQTMGHDKMYWYQQDPGMELHLIHYSYGVNSTEKGDLSSESTVSRIRTEHFPLTLESARPSHTSQYLCASSDVGQGNTGELFFGEGSRLTVL.

The rearrangement links TRBV9 to TRBJ1-5; D might be TRBD1 (5 bases). This CDR3 has 15 residues. Germline lookup yields CDR1 SGDLS and CDR2 YYNGEE. The V and J ends lost 0 bases and 1 base respectively, with 8 bases between them. In DNA form, the CDR3 reads TGTGCCAGCAGCGTAGATGAGGGGAGCAATCAGCCCCAGCATTTT. Translated, it gives CASSVDEGSNQPQHF.

The chain is built from TRBV2 and TRBJ2-5, with a possible D match to TRBD2 (6 bases). V lost 3 bases to trimming and J lost 5 bases, with 10 bases between them. The CDR3 consists of 13 residues. Germline V CDR1 and CDR2: SNHLY, FYNNEI. The CDR3 spells CASSEEGRETQYF. The CDR3, as DNA: TGTGCCAGCAGTGAGGAGGGACGGGAGACCCAGTACTTC.

The gene calls are TRBV30 and TRBJ1-1, with D perhaps TRBD1 (5 bases). Trimming cost V 6 bases and J 1 base, with 18 bases left between them. The CDR3 spans 15 residues. Germline V gives CDR1 GTSNPN, CDR2 SVGIG (reference sequence). CDR3 amino acids: CACRRSLDRNTEAFF. The CDR3, as DNA: TGTGCCTGCCGGAGGTCCCTCGACAGGAACACTGAAGCTTTCTTT.

The chain is built from TRBV6-1 and TRBJ2-7; the D gene is possibly TRBD1 (7 bases). Per germline, CDR1 MNHNS and CDR2 SASEGT. The CDR3 spans 14 residues. V lost 1 base, J lost 4 bases, and 11 bases lay in between. The CDR3 reads CASSEGQGGYEQYF. DNA for the CDR3: TGTGCCAGCAGTGAAGGTCAGGGGGGATACGAGCAGTACTTC.

The chain recombines TRBV28 with TRBJ2-3; D might be TRBD2 (6 bases). CDR1 is MDHEN, CDR2 SYDVKM, per germline. This CDR3 has 15 residues. Deletions cut 3 bases from V and 8 bases from J, with 18 bases between. CDR3 bases: TGTGCCAGCAGTTTCGGAGGGCCCCAGCGCGGTACGCAGTATTTT. Its protein is CASSFGGPQRGTQYF.

V gene TRBV6-1 combines with J gene TRBJ1-5; TRBD1 might be the D (5 bases). CDR1 and CDR2 (germline): MNHNS, SASEGT. Trimming stripped 4 bases from V and 3 bases from J, with 10 bases between. The CDR3 consists of 14 residues. The CDR3 sequence: CASSVTAYNQPQHF. The CDR3 DNA reads TGTGCCAGCAGTGTGACAGCATACAATCAGCCCCAGCATTTT.

The chain couples TRBV10-1 to TRBJ2-2, with D possibly matching TRBD2 (6 bases). Germline V gene sequence: CDR1 WNHNN, CDR2 SYGVQD (reference sequence). With 6 bases removed from V and 3 bases from J, the gap between germline ends came to 14 bases. The length of the CDR3 is 15 residues. CDR3: CASRPGGVDTGELFF. CDR3 DNA sequence: TGCGCCAGCAGGCCAGGAGGGGTTGACACCGGGGAGCTGTTTTTT.

The rearrangement links TRBV18 to TRBJ1-2, with 7 positions matching TRBD1. CDR3 length equals 16 residues. V shed 2 bases and J 8 bases; nucleotides not matched to a gene: 14. Germline V lookup: CDR1 KGHSH, CDR2 LQKENI. CDR3 sequence (DNA): TGTGCCAGCTCACCAATGGACTCCAGGGGGAGGGGAGGCTACACCTTC. Its translation is CASSPMDSRGRGGYTF.

V is TRBV25-1 and J is TRBJ1-1; D ambiguous. CDR1 is MGHDK and CDR2 is SYGVNS in the germline V gene. V was trimmed by 1 base and J by 1 base, leaving 16 bases between them. This CDR3 has 17 residues. CDR3 DNA: TGTGCCAGCAGTGAATCATTGTCGTCTTGGAGGAACACTGAAGCTTTCTTT. Residues: CASSESLSSWRNTEAFF.

The chain is built from TRBV7-9 and TRBJ2-1, with a tentative D call TRBD2 (6 bases). CDR3 size: 15 residues. With 4 bases removed from V and 0 bases from J, the gap between germline ends came to 10 bases. The germline CDR1 and CDR2 sequences are SEHNR and FQNEAQ (reference sequence). The CDR3 region has the DNA TGTGCCAGCAGCTATCTAGCGAGCTCCTACAATGAGCAGTTCTTC. This translates into CASSYLASSYNEQFF.

The V call is TRBV6-5, the J call TRBJ1-2; D is undetermined. Trimming took off 10 bases at V and 0 bases at J, with 15 bases between the two ends. This CDR3 has 14 residues. Germline-derived CDR1 and CDR2 are MNHEY and SVGAGI. CDR3 region: CATVVLLANYGYTF. The CDR3 bases are TGTGCCACGGTAGTTTTACTAGCTAACTATGGCTACACCTTC.

This rearrangement joins TRBV18 to TRBJ2-7; TRBD1 might be the D (5 bases). Germline values: CDR1 KGHSH, CDR2 LQKENI. This CDR3 comprises 14 residues. V was cut by 5 bases and J by 3 bases, with 14 bases left in between. The CDR3 coding sequence is TGTGCCAGCTCAGCGAACGCACAGGACTACGAGCAGTACTTC. Residues: CASSANAQDYEQYF.

The rearrangement uses TRBV7-9 and TRBJ1-4; TRBD1 agrees at 7 bases. The J segment lost 7 bases and the V segment lost 4 bases, leaving 9 bases of the junction unmatched. There are 15 residues in the CDR3. Per germline, CDR1 SEHNR and CDR2 FQNEAQ (reference sequence). The CDR3 DNA reads TGTGCCAGCAGCTATAGTAAGGGGGCGGGTGAAAAACTGTTTTTT. Protein sequence: CASSYSKGAGEKLFF. Full variable domain (missing parts from reference TRBV7-9 and TRBJ1-4): DTGVSQNPRHKITKRGQNVTFRCDPISEHNRLYWYRQTLGQGPEFLTYFQNEAQLEKSRLLSDRFSAERPKGSFSTLEIQRTEQGDSAMYLCASSYSKGAGEKLFFGSGTQLSVL.

This rearrangement joins TRBV7-2 to TRBJ2-7; TRBD2 matches 7 bases. V shed 2 bases, J shed 2 bases, and the junction held 9 bases outside the gene matches. CDR3 length: 16 amino acids. Germline CDR1 SGHTA, CDR2 FQGNSA. CDR3 sequence (DNA): TGTGCCAGCAGCTTAAGGAGGCGGGAGAGACCCTACGAGCAGTACTTC. Residues: CASSLRRRERPYEQYF.

In DNA form, the CDR3 reads TGCAGCGTTGAAGCCCCCGGCAGGAGCTATGGCTACACCTTC. Translated, it gives CSVEAPGRSYGYTF. The chain couples TRBV29-1 to TRBJ1-2; D is unresolved. Germline V CDR1 and CDR2: SQVTM, ANQGSEA. The CDR3 loop spans 14 amino acids. With 1 base removed from V and 4 bases from J, the gap between germline ends came to 13 bases.

The chain is built from TRBV5-6 and TRBJ1-6; D possibly corresponds to TRBD1 (6 bases). The germline CDR1 and CDR2 sequences are SGHDT and YYEEEE. The CDR3 is 15 residues long. Trimming cost V 1 base and J 4 bases, with 9 bases left between them. The chain's CDR3 is CASSLRGSYNSPLHF. The CDR3 DNA follows: TGTGCCAGCAGCTTGAGGGGGAGTTATAATTCACCCCTCCACTTT.